This T cell receptor beta chain came from a study of T cell repertoires in ileal Crohn's disease. Study background: Roughly 40% were active smokers at surgery; median disease duration was around 7.9 years.

Study-level results: Endoscopic recurrence occurred in every patient whose clonality exceeded 26.8%.

The V gene lost 4 bases and the J gene lost 7 bases, with 17 bases spanning the gap. CDR1 is SGHRS, CDR2 YFSETQ, per germline. CDR3 length: 14 residues. TCRB immunosequencing input was roughly 500 nanograms of biopsy DNA per sample. Generated by immunoSEQ multiplex PCR, the TCRdb table keeps only in-frame clones and is missing some. Altogether 410 or so clones are present, around 97% being singletons, with the ten largest covering 2.5% to 3%. In the case of this clone: Its target is unknown.

This sequence originates from an adult with Crohn's disease. Sequencing used ileal tissue. This chain links TRBV5-1 with TRBJ2-5; maybe TRBD2 (6 bases). CDR3 sequence: CASSGTDGGWTQYF. The CDR3 DNA is TGCGCCAGCAGCGGAACGGACGGAGGGTGGACCCAGTACTTC.